The rows below give T cell receptor beta chains drawn from one sample of a study of OX40 agonist ivuxolimab in advanced cancers. The table came from immunoSEQ multiplex PCR; TCRdb's copy has only in-frame clones and leaves some out. The sample shows some 17,000 clones, almost 95% of them seen only once. Here the sequenced sample was CD4+ or CD8+ T cells sorted from blood, taken in a trial of the OX40 agonist ivuxolimab. All receptors derive from an adult with an advanced solid tumor such as melanoma, head and neck, liver or kidney cancer. CDR3s include the opening cysteine and the closing phenylalanine or tryptophan. D genes are given only for firm matches. Only part of the rows carry a size: once, few, many, or a class if the clone is expanded.

abundance	j_gene	v_gene	d_gene	CDR3aa	CDR3nt
-	TRBJ2-1	TRBV7-8	-	CASSQQRSSYNEQFF	TGTGCCAGCAGCCAGCAGCGGAGCTCCTACAATGAGCAGTTCTTC
-	TRBJ1-2	TRBV5-6	-	CASSEGTAANYGYTF	TGTGCCAGCAGCGAAGGGACGGCCGCTAACTATGGCTACACCTTC
once	TRBJ2-7	TRBV28	TRBD2	CASSLAGGLSYEQYF	TGTGCCAGCAGTTTAGCGGGGGGCCTCTCCTACGAGCAGTACTTC
-	TRBJ2-5	TRBV27	-	CASSFRGLWETQYF	TGTGCCAGCAGTTTCCGGGGACTGTGGGAGACCCAGTACTTC
-	TRBJ2-1	TRBV9	-	CASSVGGSSAVDEQFF	TGTGCCAGCAGCGTAGGGGGTTCTAGCGCTGTTGATGAGCAGTTCTTC
-	TRBJ2-2	TRBV27	TRBD2	CASSYGGANTGELFF	TGTGCCAGCAGTTATGGGGGGGCGAACACCGGGGAGCTGTTTTTT
once	TRBJ1-5	TRBV19	-	CASSILGADQPQHF	TGTGCCAGTAGTATCTTGGGGGCAGATCAGCCCCAGCATTTT
-	TRBJ1-3	TRBV4-3	TRBD1	CASSQDQAGTGSLDGNTIYF	TGCGCCAGCAGCCAAGATCAGGCAGGGACAGGGTCCCTTGACGGAAACACCATATATTTT
-	TRBJ1-4	TRBV13	TRBD1	CASSYGTGRGATNEKLFF	TGTGCCAGCAGCTACGGGACAGGTAGAGGAGCAACTAATGAAAAACTGTTTTTT
few	TRBJ2-3	TRBV27	TRBD2	CASSLSAGGLDTQYF	TGTGCCAGCAGTTTATCAGCGGGAGGACTAGATACGCAGTATTTT
-	TRBJ2-7	TRBV15	TRBD2	CATSRVPMTSGSSYEQYF	TGTGCCACCAGCAGAGTCCCCATGACTAGCGGAAGTTCCTACGAGCAGTACTTC
-	TRBJ1-2	TRBV5-4	TRBD1	CASSTTGLEGYTF	TGTGCCAGCAGCACGACAGGGCTCGAGGGCTACACCTTC
-	TRBJ2-7	TRBV28	-	CASGDRAFSYEQYF	TGTGCCAGTGGGGATAGGGCGTTTTCCTACGAGCAGTACTTC
-	TRBJ2-7	TRBV7-9	TRBD1	CASSLARTGGGEQYF	TGTGCCAGCAGCTTAGCTAGGACAGGGGGAGGGGAGCAGTACTTC
-	TRBJ2-7	TRBV14	-	CASSQDQAASYEQYF	TGTGCCAGCAGCCAAGATCAGGCAGCTTCCTACGAGCAGTACTTC
-	TRBJ1-2	TRBV11-3	-	CASSLNYRAWYGYTF	TGTGCCAGCAGCTTAAACTACAGGGCTTGGTATGGCTACACCTTC
-	TRBJ2-1	TRBV19	TRBD1	CASSIDPRDRPNLGQFF	TGTGCCAGTAGTATAGATCCCCGGGACAGGCCAAATCTAGGGCAGTTCTTC
once	TRBJ2-7	TRBV7-9	-	CASSSPGSGSYEQYF	TGTGCCAGCAGCTCTCCGGGTAGCGGCTCCTACGAGCAGTACTTC
-	TRBJ2-7	TRBV10-2	TRBD1	CASSATGGISEQYF	TGCGCCAGCAGTGCGACAGGGGGCATAAGCGAGCAGTACTTC
-	TRBJ1-5	TRBV11-1	-	CASSGGADLLVGSNQPQHF	TGTGCCAGCAGCGGTGGGGCCGACTTGCTTGTGGGAAGCAATCAGCCCCAGCATTTT
-	TRBJ2-5	TRBV9	-	CASSVAERRETQYF	TGTGCCAGCAGCGTAGCGGAGAGAAGAGAGACCCAGTACTTC
-	TRBJ2-1	TRBV13	-	CASSHTPGGNYNEQFF	TGTGCCAGCAGTCATACCCCAGGGGGGAACTACAATGAGCAGTTCTTC
-	TRBJ2-7	TRBV6-5	-	CASSPGSEQYF	TGTGCCAGCAGCCCCGGGAGCGAGCAGTACTTC
-	TRBJ1-1	TRBV4-1	-	CASSQGKATEAFF	TGCGCCAGCAGCCAAGGTAAAGCCACTGAAGCTTTCTTT
-	TRBJ2-2	TRBV9	-	CASSGVGDHYTGELFF	TGTGCCAGCAGCGGGGTTGGGGACCACTACACCGGGGAGCTGTTTTTT
once	TRBJ2-7	TRBV7-9	-	CASSLELGTPYEQYF	TGTGCCAGCAGCTTAGAACTGGGAACCCCCTACGAGCAGTACTTC
-	TRBJ1-5	TRBV19	TRBD1	CASWGADRGNQPQHF	TGTGCCAGCTGGGGTGCGGACAGGGGCAATCAGCCCCAGCATTTT
-	TRBJ2-7	TRBV13	-	CASSAGGTWGSYEQYF	TGTGCCAGCAGCGCCGGTGGGACTTGGGGTTCCTACGAGCAGTACTTC
-	TRBJ2-2	TRBV18	-	CASSPLAPGELFF	TGTGCCAGCTCACCCCTAGCGCCCGGGGAGCTGTTTTTT
-	TRBJ2-1	TRBV9	-	CASSFGGGTYNEQFF	TGTGCCAGCAGTTTTGGGGGAGGAACCTACAATGAGCAGTTCTTC
-	TRBJ1-1	TRBV6-1	-	CASSEAVGVANTEAFF	TGTGCCAGCAGTGAAGCCGTTGGTGTGGCGAACACTGAAGCTTTCTTT
-	TRBJ2-7	TRBV9	-	CASSVEGSYEQYF	TGTGCCAGCAGCGTAGAGGGAAGCTACGAGCAGTACTTC
-	TRBJ2-1	TRBV6-5	-	CASGRDNYNEQFF	TGTGCATCGGGGCGGGACAACTACAATGAGCAGTTCTTC
-	TRBJ1-2	TRBV29-1	TRBD1	CSVGTGGGYGYTF	TGCAGCGTAGGGACAGGGGGAGGCTATGGCTACACCTTC
-	TRBJ2-4	TRBV10-3	TRBD2	CAISESGEGTKNIQYF	TGTGCCATCAGTGAGTCCGGGGAGGGGACCAAAAACATTCAGTACTTC
-	TRBJ2-7	TRBV5-1	TRBD1	CASSPGDRGYEQYF	TGCGCCAGCAGCCCGGGGGACAGGGGTTACGAGCAGTACTTC
-	TRBJ1-1	TRBV4-3	-	CASSQESGDPEAFF	TGCGCCAGCAGCCAAGAATCGGGGGACCCTGAAGCTTTCTTT
-	TRBJ2-2	TRBV27	TRBD2	CASSGKARLAGGLTGELFF	TGTGCCAGCAGTGGAAAGGCACGACTAGCGGGGGGGCTGACCGGGGAGCTGTTTTTT
-	TRBJ2-1	TRBV27	TRBD2	CASRPGLAGGLQFF	TGTGCCAGCAGGCCCGGGCTAGCGGGAGGTTTGCAGTTCTTC
-	TRBJ2-1	TRBV2	-	CASSETAPNSRPYPQFF	TGTGCCAGCAGTGAAACCGCCCCTAACTCCCGCCCCTACCCACAGTTCTTC
-	TRBJ2-3	TRBV11-2	-	CASSLGVERNTDTQYF	TGTGCCAGCAGCTTAGGGGTGGAGCGGAACACAGATACGCAGTATTTT
-	TRBJ2-3	TRBV7-6	TRBD1	CASSSGQASDTQYF	TGTGCCAGCAGCTCAGGACAGGCATCAGATACGCAGTATTTT
-	TRBJ2-7	TRBV9	TRBD1	CASSPGQGTYEQYF	TGTGCCAGCAGCCCGGGACAGGGAACCTACGAGCAGTACTTC
-	TRBJ2-3	TRBV28	TRBD2	CASSFRTSGPVDTQYF	TGTGCCAGCAGTTTCCGGACTAGCGGGCCGGTGGATACGCAGTATTTT
-	TRBJ2-4	TRBV27	-	CASSDRFLAKNIQYF	TGTGCCAGCTCGGACCGATTTTTAGCCAAAAACATTCAGTACTTC
-	TRBJ2-7	TRBV7-2	-	CASSLPRAGIVYEQYF	TGTGCCAGCAGCCTACCCCGGGCGGGGATCGTCTACGAGCAGTACTTC
-	TRBJ1-6	TRBV27	-	CASSEAYNSPLHF	TGTGCCAGCAGCGAAGCCTATAATTCACCCCTCCACTTT
-	TRBJ1-1	TRBV2	TRBD1	CASSERRQGGTEAFF	TGTGCCAGCAGTGAAAGGCGACAGGGGGGAACTGAAGCTTTCTTT
once	TRBJ2-5	TRBV11-2	-	CASSRRGQGGETQYF	TGTGCCAGCAGCCGCCGAGGTCAGGGCGGAGAGACCCAGTACTTC
once	TRBJ1-1	TRBV25-1	TRBD1	CASSGQGALQAFF	TGTGCCAGCAGCGGTCAGGGGGCCCTTCAGGCTTTCTTT
-	TRBJ2-2	TRBV7-2	-	CASTQGWEPNTGELFF	TGTGCCAGCACCCAGGGATGGGAGCCGAACACCGGGGAGCTGTTTTTT